The rows below give T cell receptor beta chains drawn from one sample of a study of blood T cell repertoires in COVID-19. Libraries were prepared by immunoSEQ multiplex PCR; TCRdb keeps only in-frame clonotypes and omits some of them. The profile covers about 200,000 clones, with approximately 82% appearing a single time and approximately 16% taken by the ten largest. What was sequenced was PBMCs or T cells enriched from blood (not recorded which). All receptors come from a man aged 40-50 years who had recovered from COVID-19. The CDR3 runs from the conserved cysteine through the conserved F or W. D genes are given only for firm matches. For some rows the clone size is stated as once, few or many, or as a class when expanded; others skip it.

TRBV7-2	once	TRBD2	TRBJ2-5	CASSFGGRAQETQYF	TGTGCCAGCAGCTTTGGCGGGAGAGCTCAAGAGACCCAGTACTTC
TRBV6-1	many	-	TRBJ1-1	CASSELRGNTEAFF	TGTGCCAGCAGTGAATTGCGGGGGAACACTGAAGCTTTCTTT
TRBV19	-	-	TRBJ1-1	CASSSTSGARAEAFF	TGTGCCAGTAGTTCCACCTCAGGGGCTCGGGCTGAAGCTTTCTTT
TRBV9	-	TRBD1	TRBJ1-1	CASSSGQGYTEAFF	TGTGCCAGCAGCTCAGGACAGGGATACACTGAAGCTTTCTTT
TRBV24-1	-	TRBD1	TRBJ1-2	CATSGSSGTGGIDYGYTF	TGTGCCACCAGTGGTTCCTCCGGGACAGGGGGTATTGACTATGGCTACACCTTC
TRBV6-2/TRBV6-3	once	TRBD2	TRBJ2-2	CASIPLAGLGSAGELFF	TGTGCCAGCATCCCCCTGGCGGGACTAGGGTCTGCCGGGGAGCTGTTTTTT
TRBV3-1/TRBV3-2	-	-	TRBJ1-5	CASSLSGLIGNQPQHF	TGTGCCAGCAGCCTCTCCGGGTTGATCGGCAATCAGCCCCAGCATTTT
TRBV29-1	-	TRBD1	TRBJ2-7	CSVALTGILVDEQYF	TGCAGCGTGGCATTGACAGGGATTTTGGTCGACGAGCAGTACTTC
TRBV3-1/TRBV3-2	-	TRBD2	TRBJ2-3	CASSVFGLAGEYGTDTQYF	TGTGCCAGCAGCGTTTTTGGACTAGCGGGGGAGTACGGCACAGATACGCAGTATTTT
TRBV6-4	-	-	TRBJ1-1	CASSVRVNTEAFF	TGTGCCAGCAGTGTGCGCGTTAACACTGAAGCTTTCTTT
TRBV28	-	-	TRBJ2-7	CASSSPGGNYEQYF	TGTGCCAGCAGTTCCCCCGGCGGAAATTACGAGCAGTACTTC
TRBV4-1	once	-	TRBJ1-2	CASSQDLGRYGYTF	TGCGCCAGCAGCCAAGATCTGGGCCGCTATGGCTACACCTTC
TRBV9	-	-	TRBJ2-7	CASSVGAQDYEQYF	TGTGCCAGCAGCGTAGGGGCACAGGACTACGAGCAGTACTTC
TRBV5-1	-	-	TRBJ2-3	CASSFTFQGSGTDTQYF	TGCGCCAGCAGCTTCACCTTCCAGGGGTCCGGCACAGATACGCAGTATTTT
TRBV7-2	-	TRBD1	TRBJ2-7	CASSLDGTAYEQYF	TGTGCCAGCAGCTTAGACGGGACAGCCTACGAGCAGTACTTC
TRBV5-4	-	-	TRBJ2-3	CASSLTSTDTQYF	TGTGCCAGCAGCTTGACTAGCACAGATACGCAGTATTTT
TRBV20-1	-	-	TRBJ2-5	CSALLGETQYF	TGCAGTGCCCTCCTCGGGGAGACCCAGTACTTC
TRBV7-9	few	TRBD1	TRBJ2-5	CASSSRTGYQETQYF	TGTGCCAGCAGCTCCAGGACAGGCTACCAAGAGACCCAGTACTTC
TRBV28	-	-	TRBJ2-7	CASSLAGEDEQYF	TGTGCCAGCAGTTTAGCAGGGGAAGACGAGCAGTACTTC
TRBV5-6	once	-	TRBJ2-2	CASSSTRWGRHTGELFF	TGTGCCAGCAGCTCGACGAGGTGGGGGCGGCACACCGGGGAGCTGTTTTTT
TRBV28	-	TRBD1	TRBJ1-2	CASSLRGLGYTF	TGTGCCAGCAGTTTAAGGGGGCTAGGCTACACCTTC
TRBV28	-	-	TRBJ1-4	CATTATNEKLFF	TGTGCCACCACAGCCACTAATGAAAAACTGTTTTTT
TRBV27	-	TRBD1	TRBJ1-1	CASRVTGMNTEAFF	TGTGCCAGCAGGGTGACAGGGATGAACACTGAAGCTTTCTTT
TRBV4-1	-	-	TRBJ2-3	CASSQGRTPGGADTQYF	TGCGCCAGCAGCCAAGGCAGAACGCCTGGGGGCGCAGATACGCAGTATTTT
TRBV11-2	-	TRBD2	TRBJ2-2	CASSSLAGWGELFF	TGTGCCAGCAGCTCGCTAGCGGGGTGGGGGGAGCTGTTTTTT
TRBV29-1	few	TRBD1	TRBJ1-1	CSASRGLNTEAFF	TGCAGCGCCTCCAGGGGGTTGAACACTGAAGCTTTCTTT
TRBV29-1	-	-	TRBJ1-5	CSVLGGGQPQHF	TGCAGCGTTTTGGGCGGAGGTCAGCCCCAGCATTTT
TRBV4-2	-	-	TRBJ2-7	CASSQDYTHEQYF	TGTGCCAGCAGCCAAGATTACACCCACGAGCAGTACTTC
TRBV30	-	TRBD1	TRBJ2-7	CAWSPPGQYVEQYF	TGTGCCTGGAGTCCACCGGGACAGTATGTCGAGCAGTACTTC
TRBV4-3	-	-	TRBJ1-4	CASSQSVYTQGTLFF	TGCGCCAGCAGCCAAAGCGTTTATACTCAAGGGACTCTGTTTTTT
TRBV2	-	TRBD2	TRBJ2-3	CATGAGGSTDTQYF	TGTGCCACCGGCGCGGGGGGGAGCACAGATACGCAGTATTTT
TRBV6-1	-	-	TRBJ1-5	CASSEDPTRGNQPQHF	TGTGCCAGCAGTGAGGACCCAACTAGAGGCAATCAGCCCCAGCATTTT
TRBV28	once	-	TRBJ2-2	CASSLYQGPGELFF	TGTGCCAGCAGTCTCTACCAGGGTCCCGGGGAGCTGTTTTTT
TRBV15	-	TRBD1	TRBJ1-1	CATSTSRQGTNTEAFF	TGTGCCACCAGCACCTCGAGACAGGGAACAAACACTGAAGCTTTCTTT
TRBV6-5	-	-	TRBJ2-1	CASSPQKPNEQFF	TGTGCCAGCAGCCCGCAGAAACCCAATGAGCAGTTCTTC
TRBV18	once	-	TRBJ1-3	CASSPAGNSGNTIYF	TGTGCCAGCTCACCGGCGGGGAACTCTGGAAACACCATATATTTT
TRBV6-5	-	-	TRBJ1-5	CASRDLDGRNQPQHF	TGTGCCAGCAGGGACTTGGACGGCAGAAATCAGCCCCAGCATTTT
TRBV5-1	-	TRBD1	TRBJ2-7	CASSWGQPSQYEQYF	TGCGCCAGCAGTTGGGGACAGCCGAGCCAATACGAGCAGTACTTC
TRBV19	-	TRBD1	TRBJ1-1	CASIDREEAFF	TGTGCCAGTATCGACAGGGAGGAAGCTTTCTTT
TRBV6-5	-	-	TRBJ1-2	CASSYEPDSSGYTF	TGTGCCAGCAGTTACGAACCGGACTCTAGTGGCTACACCTTC
TRBV19	-	-	TRBJ2-2	CASTHAGSGELFF	TGTGCCAGTACCCACGCGGGCTCCGGGGAGCTGTTTTTT
TRBV3-1/TRBV3-2	few	TRBD2	TRBJ2-7	CASSQVAGVIHEQYF	TGTGCCAGCAGCCAAGTGGCGGGAGTAATTCACGAGCAGTACTTC
TRBV29-1	few	TRBD1	TRBJ1-1	CSVEDPRTGVDEAFF	TGCAGCGTTGAAGATCCGAGGACAGGGGTCGATGAAGCTTTCTTT
TRBV6-6	-	TRBD1	TRBJ2-2	CASRRTTGGYTGELFF	TGTGCCAGCAGGAGGACGACAGGGGGTTACACCGGGGAGCTGTTTTTT
TRBV3-1/TRBV3-2	-	TRBD1	TRBJ1-6	CASSPSASGGSNSPLHF	TGTGCCAGCAGCCCGAGTGCATCAGGGGGGTCAAATTCACCCCTCCACTTT